Sequencing of this T cell receptor beta chain was carried out in a study of blood T cell repertoires in COVID-19. Generated by immunoSEQ multiplex PCR, the TCRdb table keeps only in-frame clones and is missing some. The data show some 200,000 clones, roughly 84% seen once. Sequencing was done on a sample of peripheral blood. The TCR was taken from a man over 45 with active or convalescent COVID-19.

The CDR3 reads CASSMSRGKEKLFF. The CDR3 region has the DNA TGTGCCAGTAGTATGTCCAGGGGAAAAGAAAAACTGTTTTTT. The chain couples TRBV19 to TRBJ1-4; tentative D call: TRBD1 (6 bases). CDR1 and CDR2 from the germline V gene are LNHDA and SQIVND (reference sequence). Between the trimmed V and J ends, which lost 3 bases and 8 bases, there was a span of 13 bases. The CDR3 totals 14 residues.